This T cell receptor (beta chain) was found in a study of T cells in Graves' hyperthyroidism and ophthalmopathy. In the study overall: Before any treatment, at initial diagnosis, peripheral blood was collected. Study results and limitations: Ophthalmopathy was identified by the model a median about 6.8 months ahead of onset.

Individuals with ophthalmopathy presented a Clinical Activity Score of at least 3, a NOSPECS grade of at least 4 and a duration under 3 months. Ten or more counts support this clonotype. Its antigen remains unidentified. Trimming took off 7 bases at V and 4 bases at J, with 16 bases between the two ends. This CDR3 spans 14 amino acids. Amplification yielded TCR beta CDR3 regions, with RNA transcripts as the source. Carried out on the TCR CDR3, a first-round RT-PCR used the HTBI primer set. TCRdb analysed the multiplex PCR reads with MiXCR anew, one entry per CDR3 protein. The sample has 550,000 to 700,000 distinct CDR3 sequences; about 15% are singletons.

The receptor comes from a middle-aged woman with Graves' ophthalmopathy. The chain is built from TRBV12-3 or TRBV12-4 and TRBJ2-5, with a weak D call TRBD2 (6 bases). Material for sequencing was blood. This CDR3 is CASTPSGVGETQYF. In DNA, the CDR3 is TGTGCCAGCACCCCTTCGGGAGTCGGAGAGACCCAGTACTTC.